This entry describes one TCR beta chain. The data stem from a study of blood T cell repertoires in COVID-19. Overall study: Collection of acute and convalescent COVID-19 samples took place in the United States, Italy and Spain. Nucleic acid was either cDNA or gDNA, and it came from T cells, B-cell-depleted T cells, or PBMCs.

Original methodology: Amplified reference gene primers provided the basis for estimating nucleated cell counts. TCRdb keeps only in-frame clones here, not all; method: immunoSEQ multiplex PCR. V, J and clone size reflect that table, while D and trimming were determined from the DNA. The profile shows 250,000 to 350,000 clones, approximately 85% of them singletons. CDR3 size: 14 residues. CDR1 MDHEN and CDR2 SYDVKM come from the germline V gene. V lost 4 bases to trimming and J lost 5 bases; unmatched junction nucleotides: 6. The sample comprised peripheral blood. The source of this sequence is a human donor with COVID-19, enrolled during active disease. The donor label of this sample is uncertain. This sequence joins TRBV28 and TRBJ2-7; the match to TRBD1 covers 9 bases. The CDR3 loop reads CASSSGTGLNEQYF. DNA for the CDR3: TGTGCCAGCAGTTCCGGGACAGGGCTAAACGAGCAGTACTTC.